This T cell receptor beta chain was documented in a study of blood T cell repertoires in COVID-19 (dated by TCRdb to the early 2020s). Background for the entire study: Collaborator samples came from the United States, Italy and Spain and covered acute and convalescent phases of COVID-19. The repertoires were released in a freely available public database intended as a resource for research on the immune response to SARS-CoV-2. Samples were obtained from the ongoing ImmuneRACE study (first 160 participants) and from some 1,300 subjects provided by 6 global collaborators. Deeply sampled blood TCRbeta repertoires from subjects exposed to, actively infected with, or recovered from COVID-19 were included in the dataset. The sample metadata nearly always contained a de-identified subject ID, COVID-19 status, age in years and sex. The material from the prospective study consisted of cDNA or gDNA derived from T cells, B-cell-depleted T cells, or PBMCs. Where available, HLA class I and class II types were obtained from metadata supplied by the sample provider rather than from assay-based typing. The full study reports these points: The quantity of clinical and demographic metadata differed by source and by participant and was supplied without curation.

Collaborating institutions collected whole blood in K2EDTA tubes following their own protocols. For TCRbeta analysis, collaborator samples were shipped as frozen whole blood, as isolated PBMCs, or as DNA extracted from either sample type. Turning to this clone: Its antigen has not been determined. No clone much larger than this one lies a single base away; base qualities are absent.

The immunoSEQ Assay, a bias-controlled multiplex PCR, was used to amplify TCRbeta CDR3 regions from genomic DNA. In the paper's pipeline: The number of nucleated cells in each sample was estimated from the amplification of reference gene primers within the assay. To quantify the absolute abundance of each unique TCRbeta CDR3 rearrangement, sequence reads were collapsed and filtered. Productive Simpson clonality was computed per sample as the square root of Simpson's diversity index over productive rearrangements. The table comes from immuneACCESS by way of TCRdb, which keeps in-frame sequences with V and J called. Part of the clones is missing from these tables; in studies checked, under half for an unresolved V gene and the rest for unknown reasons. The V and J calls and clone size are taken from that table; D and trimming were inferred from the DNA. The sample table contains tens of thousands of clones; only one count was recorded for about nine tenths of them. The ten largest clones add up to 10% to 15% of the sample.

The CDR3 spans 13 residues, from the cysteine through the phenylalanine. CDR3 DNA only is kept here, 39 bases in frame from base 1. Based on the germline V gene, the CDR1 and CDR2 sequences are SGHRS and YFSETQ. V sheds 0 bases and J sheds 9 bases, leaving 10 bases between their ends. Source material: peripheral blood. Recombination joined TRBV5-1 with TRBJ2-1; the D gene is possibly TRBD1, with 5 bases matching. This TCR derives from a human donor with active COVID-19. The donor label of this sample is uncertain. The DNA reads TGCGCCAGCAGCTTGGGGCAGGGTGGTGAGCAGTTCTTC. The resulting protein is CASSLGQGGEQFF.